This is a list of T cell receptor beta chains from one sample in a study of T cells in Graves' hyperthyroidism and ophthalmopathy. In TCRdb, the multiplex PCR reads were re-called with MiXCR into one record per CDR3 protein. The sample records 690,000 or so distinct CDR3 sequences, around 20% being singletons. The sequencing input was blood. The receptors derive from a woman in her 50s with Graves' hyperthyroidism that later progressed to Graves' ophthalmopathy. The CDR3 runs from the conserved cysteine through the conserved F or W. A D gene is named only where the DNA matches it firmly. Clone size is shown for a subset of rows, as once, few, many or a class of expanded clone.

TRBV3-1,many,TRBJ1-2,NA,TGTGCCAGCAGCCAGGAGAGGGGGACAACTAACTATGGCTACACCTTC,CASSQERGTTNYGYTF
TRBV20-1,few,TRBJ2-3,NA,TGCAGTGCTAGTCCGGTCGGATTCACAGATACGCAGTATTTT,CSASPVGFTDTQYF
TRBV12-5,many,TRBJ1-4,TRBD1,TGTGCTAGTGGTTTCGGGGGTACAACAGGGGTCGGTGAAAAACTGTTTTTT,CASGFGGTTGVGEKLFF
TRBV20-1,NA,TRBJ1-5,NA,TGCAGTGCTAGACCCCCTGGGGGAAATCTTAATAGCAATCAGCCCCAGCATTTT,CSARPPGGNLNSNQPQHF
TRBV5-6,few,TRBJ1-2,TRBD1,TGTGCCAGCAGCTTAGGTTCCCTTTCGTTCGGGACAGCAAACTATGGCTACACCTTC,CASSLGSLSFGTANYGYTF
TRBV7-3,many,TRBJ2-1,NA,TGTGCCAGCAGCCCCACGGCGGGTGGATACAATGAGCAGTTCTTC,CASSPTAGGYNEQFF
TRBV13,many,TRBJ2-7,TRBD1,TGTGCCAGCAGCTTAGGCCGGGACAGTCTTTTTCTCGAGCAGTACTTC,CASSLGRDSLFLEQYF
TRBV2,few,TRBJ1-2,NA,TGTGCCAGCACACTCAACTATGGCTACACCTTC,CASTLNYGYTF
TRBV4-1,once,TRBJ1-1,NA,TGCGCCAGCAGCCAAGATTCCCGAGATGAAGCTTTCTTT,CASSQDSRDEAFF
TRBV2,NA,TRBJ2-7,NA,TGTGCCAGCACCCGGCAGGTTACGCCCTACGAGCAGTACTTC,CASTRQVTPYEQYF
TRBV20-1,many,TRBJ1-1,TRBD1,TGCAGTGCCACGGGACAGCGGAACACTGAAGCTTTCTTT,CSATGQRNTEAFF
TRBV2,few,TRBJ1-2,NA,TGTGCCAGCAGTGAAACAGGCAGGCTAACTAGGAACCTTAGGAACTATGGCTACACCTTC,CASSETGRLTRNLRNYGYTF
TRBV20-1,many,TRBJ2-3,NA,TGCAGTGCCCCGGACCTGAAGACAGATACGCAGTATTTT,CSAPDLKTDTQYF
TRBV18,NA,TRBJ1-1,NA,TGTGCCAGCTCACCACGGGCAGAGCCGAACACTGAAGCTTTCTTT,CASSPRAEPNTEAFF
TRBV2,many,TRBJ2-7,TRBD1,TGTGCCAGCACCCGGGACAGTACATCCTACGAGCAGTACTTC,CASTRDSTSYEQYF
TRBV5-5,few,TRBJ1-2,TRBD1,TGTGCCAGCAGCTTGCATCCAGGGGGCACTAACTATGGCTACACCTTC,CASSLHPGGTNYGYTF
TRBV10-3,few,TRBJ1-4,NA,TGTGCCATCAGTGAGTACCAGGGAAGTGAAAAACTGTTTTTT,CAISEYQGSEKLFF